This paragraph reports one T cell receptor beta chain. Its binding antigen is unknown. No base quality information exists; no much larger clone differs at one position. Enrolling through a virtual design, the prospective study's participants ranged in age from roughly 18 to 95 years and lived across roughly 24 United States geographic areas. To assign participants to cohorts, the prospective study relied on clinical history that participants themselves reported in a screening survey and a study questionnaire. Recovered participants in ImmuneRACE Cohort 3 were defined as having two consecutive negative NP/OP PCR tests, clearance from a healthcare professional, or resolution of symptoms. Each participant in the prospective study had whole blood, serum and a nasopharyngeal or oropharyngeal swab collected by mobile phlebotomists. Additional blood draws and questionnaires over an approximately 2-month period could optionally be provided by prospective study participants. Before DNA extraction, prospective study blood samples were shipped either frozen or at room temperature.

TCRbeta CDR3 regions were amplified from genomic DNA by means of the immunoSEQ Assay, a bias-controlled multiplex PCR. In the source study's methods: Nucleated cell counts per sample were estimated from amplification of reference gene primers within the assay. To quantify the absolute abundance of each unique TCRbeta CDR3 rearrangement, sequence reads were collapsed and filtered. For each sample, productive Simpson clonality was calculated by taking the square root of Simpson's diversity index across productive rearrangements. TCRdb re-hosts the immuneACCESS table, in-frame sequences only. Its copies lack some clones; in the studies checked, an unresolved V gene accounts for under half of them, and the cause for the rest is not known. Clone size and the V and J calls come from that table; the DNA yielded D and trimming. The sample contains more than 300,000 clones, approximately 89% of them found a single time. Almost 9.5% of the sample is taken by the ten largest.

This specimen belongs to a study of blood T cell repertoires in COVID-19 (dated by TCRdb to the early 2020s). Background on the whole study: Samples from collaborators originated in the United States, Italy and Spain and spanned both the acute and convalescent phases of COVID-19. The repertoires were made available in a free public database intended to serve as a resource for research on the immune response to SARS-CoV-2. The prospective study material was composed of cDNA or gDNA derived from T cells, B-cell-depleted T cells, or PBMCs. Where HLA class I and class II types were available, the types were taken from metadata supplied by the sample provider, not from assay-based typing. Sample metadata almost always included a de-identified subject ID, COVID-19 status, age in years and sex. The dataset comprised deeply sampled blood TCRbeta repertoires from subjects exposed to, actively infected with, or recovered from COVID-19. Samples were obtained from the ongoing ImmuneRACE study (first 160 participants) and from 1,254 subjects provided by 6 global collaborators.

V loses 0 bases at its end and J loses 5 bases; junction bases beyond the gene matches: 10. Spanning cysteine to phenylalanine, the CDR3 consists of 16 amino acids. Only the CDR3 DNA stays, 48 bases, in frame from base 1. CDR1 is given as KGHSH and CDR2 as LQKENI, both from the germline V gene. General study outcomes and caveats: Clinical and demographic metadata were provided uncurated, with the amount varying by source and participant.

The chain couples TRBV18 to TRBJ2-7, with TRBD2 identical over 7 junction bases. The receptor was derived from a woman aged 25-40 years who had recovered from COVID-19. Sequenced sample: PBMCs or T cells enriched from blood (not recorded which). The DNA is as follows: TGTGCCAGCTCACCACCGGGGAGGGGCAACCAACACGAGCAGTACTTC. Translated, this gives CASSPPGRGNQHEQYF.